The 10 T cell receptor beta chains below were found in one sample sequenced in a study of blood T cells in healthy people across ages. For the second PCR, which ran for 7 to 11 cycles, a sample-barcoded 5' primer and a J-beta primer mix were used. MiXCR, run by TCRdb on the 5' RACE reads, gives a single entry per CDR3 protein. Among more than 1,400,000 distinct CDR3 sequences listed, 42% were seen once. Sequencing used blood. Receptors originate from a woman under 30 in good health.

The chain has TRBV24-1 and TRBJ2-1, with D possibly being TRBD1 or TRBD2 (6 bases each). Germline loops: CDR1 KGHDR, CDR2 SFDVKD. CDR3 length equals 16 residues. Trimming left V 4 bases short and J 4 bases short, with 16 bases between. The CDR3 here is CATSDNRGGYYNEQFF. The CDR3 DNA sequence: TGTGCCACCAGTGACAATAGAGGGGGGTATTACAATGAGCAGTTCTTC.

The J gene is TRBJ2-4, the V gene TRBV5-6; TRBD2 matches at 11 bases. The DNA end is a closer match to TRBJ2-7, so the J assignment may be wrong. This CDR3 spans 17 amino acids. Germline CDR1 SGHDT, CDR2 YYEEEE. CDR3 sequence: CASSFLTSGSIRYEQYF. CDR3 DNA: TGTGCCAGCAGCTTCTTAACTAGCGGGAGTATCCGCTACGAGCAGTACTTC.

The J gene is TRBJ2-5, the V gene TRBV20-1; D is undetermined. The last part of the DNA fits TRBJ2-7 better; the J call may be wrong. CDR3 length: 13 residues. Germline V gene sequence: CDR1 DFQATT, CDR2 SNEGSKA (reference sequence). CDR3 sequence reads: CSARVPFSGEQYF. The CDR3 DNA reads TGCAGTGCTAGAGTCCCGTTTTCCGGCGAGCAGTACTTC.

A few counts support this clonotype. The genes are TRBV9 and TRBJ1-1; weak D call: TRBD1 (5 bases). Germline CDR1 reads SGDLS; CDR2 reads YYNGEE. The CDR3 is made up of 14 amino acids. Trimming stripped 3 bases from V and 5 bases from J, with 14 bases between. This CDR3 is CASSETGGRTEAFF. The CDR3 nucleotides read TGTGCCAGCAGCGAGACTGGGGGACGGACTGAAGCTTTCTTT.

This chain uses TRBV7-8 with TRBJ2-1; 16 bases are a match to TRBD2. The germline gives CDR1 SGHVS, CDR2 FQNEAQ. The trim removed 4 bases at V and 10 bases at J, leaving 7 bases unmatched. This CDR3 comprises 16 residues. CDR3 DNA: TGTGCCAGCAGCTCAGGGACTAGCGGGGGGGCCCGAGAGCAGTTCTTC. Amino acid sequence: CASSSGTSGGAREQFF.

This clonotype was picked up a small number of times. The chain has TRBV28 and TRBJ2-7, with D possibly TRBD2 on 5 matching bases. The V end was cut by 6 bases, the J end by 6 bases, with 15 bases between. CDR3 length: 13 amino acids. CDR1 and CDR2 (germline): MDHEN, SYDVKM. The chain's CDR3 is CASSSATRGEQYF. The CDR3 nucleotides are TGTGCCAGCAGCTCGGCGACTCGGGGCGAGCAGTACTTC.

This chain joins TRBV7-9 and TRBJ1-2; D ambiguous. The CDR3 extends over 16 amino acids. Germline V lookup: CDR1 SEHNR, CDR2 FQNEAQ (reference sequence). The ends were cut back, 5 bases at V and 8 bases at J, with 24 bases in the middle. In DNA form, the CDR3 reads TGTGCCAGCAGCCCAGAGGAATGGAGGCAGTCGAGAGGCTACACCTTC. Protein: CASSPEEWRQSRGYTF.

As DNA, the CDR3 is TGTGCCAGCAGCACCGGGACAGGGCGGCACTACGAGCGGTACTTC. Encoded protein: CASSTGTGRHYERYF. V and J are TRBV7-9 and TRBJ2-4, with 9 bases that match TRBD1. CDR3 size: 15 residues. Unmatched junction bases numbered 17, after V lost 5 bases and J lost 15 bases. CDR1 is SEHNR, CDR2 FQNEAQ, per germline (reference sequence).

This clonotype was picked up a small number of times. V is TRBV2 and J is TRBJ2-7; 7 bases are a match to TRBD1. The CDR3 loop spans 14 amino acids. Per germline, CDR1 SNHLY and CDR2 FYNNEI. Germline trimming cut 4 bases from V and 1 base from J; bases unmatched to any gene: 4. CDR3 region: CASSGQGDSYEQYF. The DNA for the CDR3 is TGTGCCAGCAGTGGACAGGGAGATTCCTACGAGCAGTACTTC.

The table lists this clonotype with a few counts. The J gene is TRBJ2-3, the V gene TRBV5-4; D remains ambiguous. The CDR3 is 14 residues long. V dropped 2 bases and J dropped 1 base, with 8 bases sitting between them. Germline CDR1 and CDR2: SGHNT and YYREEE (reference sequence). DNA for the CDR3: TGTGCCAGCAGCTTTGGGGAAGGCACAGATACGCAGTATTTT. Translating gives CASSFGEGTDTQYF.